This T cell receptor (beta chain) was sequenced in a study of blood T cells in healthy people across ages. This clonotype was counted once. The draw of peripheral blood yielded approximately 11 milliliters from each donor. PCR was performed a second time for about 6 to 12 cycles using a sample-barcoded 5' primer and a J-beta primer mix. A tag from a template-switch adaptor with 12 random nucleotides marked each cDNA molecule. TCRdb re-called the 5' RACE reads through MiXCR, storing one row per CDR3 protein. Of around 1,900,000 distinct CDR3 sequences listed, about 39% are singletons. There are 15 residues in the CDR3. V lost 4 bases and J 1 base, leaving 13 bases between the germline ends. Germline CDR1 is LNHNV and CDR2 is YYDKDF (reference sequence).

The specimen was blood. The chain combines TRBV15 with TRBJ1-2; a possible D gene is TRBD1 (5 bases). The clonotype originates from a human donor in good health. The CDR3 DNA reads TGTGCCACCAGCAAAGACAGCGCCTATAACTATGGCTACACCTTC. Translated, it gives CATSKDSAYNYGYTF.